Below are 3 T cell receptor beta chains sequenced from a single sample in a study of CD8 T cells in Susac syndrome. Random hexamers were used to reverse transcribe an amount of 0.5 to 1 ug RNA. Using its own MiXCR run on the immunoSEQ multiplex PCR reads, TCRdb lists one record per CDR3 protein. Of approximately 80,000 distinct CDR3 sequences in the sample, roughly nine tenths were seen once. The specimen sequenced was CD8+ T cells from PBMCs. The source is a human donor with multiple sclerosis.

The chain is built from TRBV28 and TRBJ1-5; 8 bases map to TRBD1. In germline, CDR1 is MDHEN, CDR2 SYDVKM. J lost 9 bases, V lost 6 bases, and 4 bases had no gene match. CDR3 length: 12 amino acids. The CDR3: CASSPDRGPQHF. The CDR3 DNA reads as TGTGCCAGCAGCCCAGACAGGGGGCCCCAGCATTTT.

This chain joins TRBV4-1 and TRBJ2-7, with D possibly being TRBD1 (6 bases). This CDR3 has 13 residues. Trimming removed 1 base from V and 4 bases from J, with 8 bases in between. CDR1 and CDR2 (germline): MGHRA, YSYEKL. The CDR3 DNA is TGCGCCAGCAGCCAAGGAGGGGGATACGAGCAGTACTTC. It specifies CASSQGGGYEQYF.

The chain carries TRBV9 and TRBJ1-1; D is possibly TRBD1 (5 bases). The V gene's germline CDR1 is SGDLS and CDR2 YYNGEE. V gave up 3 bases and J gave up 1 base, with 10 bases separating them. CDR3 length: 14 amino acids. CDR3 region: CASSAGTSNTEAFF. CDR3 in DNA: TGTGCCAGCAGCGCCGGGACTTCGAACACTGAAGCTTTCTTT.